These 7 T cell receptor beta chains were all obtained from the same sample, sequenced in a study of vaccination effects on CD4 cells after COVID-19. Sequencing used immunoSEQ multiplex PCR; TCRdb keeps in-frame clones, though not all of them. The data show over 45,000 clones, with roughly 76% seen just once and 18% held by the top ten. CD4+ T cells specific for antigen were expanded with viral peptide pools by the ViraFEST assay before sequencing. Following a 10-day culture, CD4+ T cells were purified. Among the vaccine recipients, none had a prior SARS-CoV-2 infection, and nucleocapsid antibodies were negative. No antigen is known for these receptors. The material sequenced was CD4+ T cells from PBMCs cultured with SARS-CoV-2 spike peptides, taken before COVID-19 vaccination. Receptor source: a human donor who received a COVID-19 vaccine.

This clone was observed once. The chain uses TRBV5-4 and TRBJ2-1; 8 nucleotides align to TRBD2. CDR1 is SGHNT and CDR2 is YYREEE in the germline V gene (reference sequence). The CDR3 has 16 residues. V was pared by 2 bases and J by 3 bases, with 7 bases of the junction left unmatched. Here the CDR3 reads CASSLSGGVYYNEQFF. The CDR3 DNA reads as TGTGCCAGCAGCTTATCCGGGGGGGTATACTACAATGAGCAGTTCTTC.

This chain connects TRBV15 to TRBJ2-3, with D possibly TRBD1 on 6 matching bases. The CDR3 is 13 amino acids. With 5 bases removed from V and 6 bases from J, the gap between germline ends came to 12 bases. CDR1 LNHNV and CDR2 YYDKDF come from the germline V gene (reference sequence). The CDR3 sequence is CATSRSRGDTQYF. As DNA, the CDR3 is TGTGCCACCAGCCGAAGCAGGGGTGATACGCAGTATTTT.

In nucleotides, the CDR3 is TGTGCCAGCAGCTTGGAGACAGGGAGGAGAGAGACCCAGTACTTC. It encodes CASSLETGRRETQYF. V usage is TRBV5-4 and J usage is TRBJ2-5; maybe TRBD1 (7 bases). The CDR3 has 15 amino acids. Germline values: CDR1 SGHNT, CDR2 YYREEE (reference sequence). With 0 bases removed from V and 4 bases from J, the gap between germline ends came to 13 bases.

In this sample, this clone turned up once. V and J are TRBV2 and TRBJ2-5; D might be TRBD1 or TRBD2, each matching 6 bases. Trimming removed 4 bases from V and 5 bases from J, with 14 bases in between. Germline CDR1 reads SNHLY; CDR2 reads FYNNEI. There are 14 residues in the CDR3. CDR3 sequence reads: CASSGERGRETQYF. CDR3 coding DNA: TGTGCCAGCAGTGGGGAAAGGGGGAGGGAGACCCAGTACTTC.

This chain uses TRBV6-4 with TRBJ1-5; D gene ambiguous. Between the trimmed V and J ends, which lost 4 bases and 4 bases, there was a span of 8 bases. The CDR3 is made up of 13 amino acids. CDR1 and CDR2 from the germline V gene are MRHNA and SNTAGT. Here the CDR3 DNA reads TGTGCCAGCAGTGTGGAGGGTAATCAGCCCCAGCATTTT. It yields the protein CASSVEGNQPQHF.

This sequence joins TRBV28 and TRBJ2-5, with 11 nucleotides matching TRBD1. The germline V gene encodes CDR1 MDHEN and CDR2 SYDVKM. The junction had 7 bases not matched to a gene; V was cut back by 4 bases and J by 6 bases. The CDR3 extends over 15 amino acids. The CDR3 region has the DNA TGTGCCAGCAGTTCGCCCGGGACAGGGGGACAGACCCAGTACTTC. Its translation: CASSSPGTGGQTQYF.

This clone was seen only once. V gene TRBV6-4 combines with J gene TRBJ1-5, with D perhaps TRBD1 (6 bases). V was cut by 3 bases and J by 9 bases, with 15 bases left in between. The CDR3 is 14 residues long. CDR1 and CDR2 (germline): MRHNA, SNTAGT. The CDR3 DNA reads as TGTGCCAGCAGTGAGGTTCGGGGGGCTGGGCCCCAGCATTTT. Its translation: CASSEVRGAGPQHF.